This T cell receptor (beta chain) came from a study of glioma-infiltrating T cells after dendritic cell vaccination (TCRdb year 2016). For context, the study as a whole: A cohort of some 15 glioblastoma patients from Phase I and II dendritic cell vaccination trials was included, of whom 9 were newly diagnosed and 6 had recurrent disease. Autologous tumor lysate-pulsed dendritic cell vaccination was administered to the patients between about 2003 and 2013. Each patient got three intradermal injections of the dendritic cell vaccine, spaced at biweekly intervals, in the arm below the axilla. The vaccine consisted of monocyte-derived dendritic cells cultured less than 9 days with IL-4 and GM-CSF, then pulsed overnight with autologous tumor lysate. Deep sequencing of TCR beta CDR3 regions was used to quantify tumor-infiltrating lymphocyte content and compare tumor and blood repertoires in dendritic cell-vaccinated glioblastoma patients. Survival after dendritic cell vaccination was correlated with TCR sequencing metrics, such as TIL content and the overlap between tumor and blood repertoires. General conclusions and limits of the study: Longer time to progression and overall survival after dendritic cell vaccination were predicted by higher estimated pretreatment TIL content. The TCR overlap response model with three groups was called speculative and said to need prospective validation. The cohort was small and heterogeneous, only a few patients had full blood and tumor sets, and even fewer had initial-recurrent tumor pairs. No direct relationship between TCR clonality and survival was found, suggesting that a diverse polyclonal response may matter.

V is pared back by 2 bases and J by 0 bases, with 14 bases lying between the germline termini. The germline V gene supplies CDR1 MDHEN and CDR2 SYDVKM. From the cysteine through the phenylalanine, the CDR3 covers 17 amino acids. Left in the record is the CDR3 DNA by itself, 51 bases read in frame from the first base. The time point tag for this specimen amounts to: after dendritic cell vaccination, including at tumor progression/relapse. Patients were selected on the basis of adequate residual fresh-frozen tumor tissue and more than two years of available survival data. None of the glioblastoma patients carried an isocitrate dehydrogenase mutation, although molecular status otherwise varied. PBMC were collected before vaccination, two weeks after the third vaccination, and at tumor progression if tumor progression occurred. Genomic DNA was extracted with the Qiagen DNeasy Blood extraction Kit. As for this clone: Its antigen target is currently unknown. It has no much larger one-base neighbor in the sample; base qualities were not kept.

Using the immunoSEQ assay, TCRB CDR3 regions were amplified from roughly 2 micrograms of genomic DNA, or from all available DNA when less than that was on hand. The multiplex PCR employed 60 forward primers targeting TCR V beta segments and 13 reverse primers targeting J beta segments. To estimate reads per starting template, synthetic control templates were spiked into each sample at limiting dilution. Sequencing produced 87 bp reads on the Illumina HiSeq System. In the source study's methods: PCR and sequencing errors were removed by a nearest neighbor algorithm that merged closely related sequences. TCR overlap was measured as the percentage of unique tumor TCR beta sequences also present in the same patient's peripheral blood. TCRdb took this table from immuneACCESS and kept in-frame rearrangements with V and J called. Such tables lack part of the clones; where checked against another copy, unresolved V genes explain under half of the gap, and the rest is unexplained. That table is the source of V, J and clone size, and D and trimming were worked out from the DNA. This sample has tens of thousands of clones in its table, and approximately 83% of those were observed once. The ten largest clones add up to about 15% of the sample.

Sample: blood, taken after dendritic cell vaccination. This receptor was obtained from a human donor with glioblastoma. Recombination linked TRBV28 to TRBJ1-3; possibly the D gene is TRBD1, per 5 matching bases. CDR3 loop: CASSLGWDSYSGNTIYF. The bases read TGTGCCAGCAGTTTAGGGTGGGACTCCTACTCTGGAAACACCATATATTTT. With the rest looked up from the reference TRBV28 and TRBJ1-3 genes rather than sequenced, the full variable domain is DVKVTQSSRYLVKRTGEKVFLECVQDMDHENMFWYRQDPGLGLRLIYFSYDVKMKEKGDIPEGYSVSREKKERFSLILESASTNQTSMYLCASSLGWDSYSGNTIYFGEGSWLTVV.